The clone carrying this T cell receptor beta chain showed up just once. Source study methods: For nucleated cells, counts were estimated from reference gene primer amplification. Profiling relied on immunoSEQ multiplex PCR, and the TCRdb table lists in-frame clones only, not all of them. The DNA was the basis for D and trimming; V, J and clone size are from that table. This sample carries about 200,000 clones, around 86% of them seen once, and the ten largest clones take around 3.1%. CDR1 is SGDLS, CDR2 YYNGEE, per germline. V lost 4 bases, J lost 7 bases, and 15 bases stayed unmatched. This CDR3 spans 18 amino acids. The sample comes from a study of blood T cell repertoires in COVID-19. Study at large: Acute-phase and convalescent COVID-19 samples originated in the United States, Italy and Spain. T cells, B-cell-depleted T cells, or PBMCs provided the cDNA or gDNA that served as material.

What was sequenced was peripheral blood. The clonotype originates from a man aged 60-69 years with acute or convalescent COVID-19. The chain employs TRBV9 and TRBJ2-2, with 11 bases that match TRBD2. The chain's CDR3 is CASSPGTSGGGSGGELFF. The CDR3 region has the DNA TGTGCCAGCAGCCCCGGGACTAGCGGAGGGGGATCGGGCGGGGAGCTGTTTTTT.